The 24 T cell receptor beta chains below come from one sample, sequenced in a study of cytomegalovirus exposure and HLA in healthy donors. The PCR had 60 Vbeta and 13 Jbeta primers. Only in-frame clones appear in the TCRdb table, and some are missing; sequencing was by immunoSEQ multiplex PCR. This sample's table has 50,000 or so clones. The sample was PBMCs. The receptors were sampled from a woman aged 40 to 50 in good health and CMV-seronegative.

The chain has TRBV7-8 and TRBJ1-2, with TRBD1 matching 9 bases. The CDR3 sequence is 13 residues long. Per germline, CDR1 SGHVS and CDR2 FQNEAQ. Trimming at V came to 8 bases and at J to 4 bases, leaving 5 bases not matched to a gene. The CDR3 DNA sequence: TGTGCCAGCGCCACAGGGGGCGTCTATGGCTACACCTTC. It specifies CASATGGVYGYTF.

This chain uses TRBV5-1 with TRBJ1-6; 8 bases match TRBD1. Looked up from germline, CDR1 is SGHRS and CDR2 is YFSETQ. The V and J ends lost 3 bases and 5 bases, in that order; junction bases with no gene match: 4. There are 15 residues in the CDR3. The CDR3 region has the DNA TGCGCCAGCAGCTCTGGACAGGGTAATAATTCACCCCTCCACTTT. This codes for CASSSGQGNNSPLHF.

This chain joins TRBV6-5 and TRBJ1-2, with D tentatively TRBD1 (5 bases). In germline, CDR1 is MNHEY, CDR2 SVGAGI. This CDR3 has 14 residues. V lost 4 bases to trimming and J lost 8 bases, with 17 bases between them. CDR3 sequence reads: CASSSDSNSLGYTF. The CDR3 region has the DNA TGTGCCAGCAGTTCCGACAGTAACTCGCTGGGCTACACCTTC.

V usage is TRBV7-2 and J usage is TRBJ2-5, with D perhaps matching TRBD2 (6 bases). Germline V CDR1 and CDR2: SGHTA, FQGNSA. V lost 4 bases, J lost 12 bases, and 12 bases lay in between. The CDR3 runs to 11 residues. This CDR3 reads CASSSGLTEYF. In nucleotides, the CDR3 is TGTGCCAGCAGCTCGGGACTTACTGAGTACTTC.

The chain carries TRBV19 and TRBJ2-7; D is possibly TRBD2 (5 bases). The CDR3 length is 15 residues. Germline CDR1 LNHDA, CDR2 SQIVND (reference sequence). Trimming took off 0 bases at V and 0 bases at J, with 9 bases between the two ends. The CDR3: CASSIEPGSSYEQYF. The CDR3 DNA is TGTGCCAGTAGTATAGAACCGGGAAGCTCCTACGAGCAGTACTTC.

This rearrangement joins TRBV27 to TRBJ2-7; 9 bases are shared with TRBD2. The germline V gene encodes CDR1 MNHEY and CDR2 SMNVEV (reference sequence). CDR3 size: 16 residues. With 0 bases clipped from V and 2 bases from J, the junction kept 5 bases outside the gene matches. CDR3 nucleotides: TGTGCCAGCAGTTTATCGGCTAGCGGGGTTGCCTACGAGCAGTACTTC. This gives the protein CASSLSASGVAYEQYF.

About this clone itself: Germline and junction disagree at one end, which may indicate a read error. V gene TRBV10-2 combines with J gene TRBJ1-6, with no clear D. Germline V gene data show CDR1 as WSHSY and CDR2 as SAAADI. This CDR3 region has 13 residues. This CDR3 is CASSEQARSPLPF. The CDR3 DNA sequence: TGCGCCAGCAGTGAGCAGGCCCGTTCACCCCTCCCCTTT.

V and J are TRBV29-1 and TRBJ2-5, with D perhaps TRBD2 (6 bases). V gave up 3 bases and J gave up 4 bases, with 18 bases separating them. CDR1 and CDR2 from the germline V gene are SQVTM and ANQGSEA. The CDR3 totals 15 residues. The CDR3 here is CSVDWASAETETQYF. As DNA, the CDR3 is TGCAGCGTTGACTGGGCTAGCGCAGAGACAGAGACCCAGTACTTC.

The chain is built from TRBV7-9 and TRBJ2-1, with 7 bases that match TRBD1. The CDR3 length is 14 residues. The germline gives CDR1 SEHNR, CDR2 FQNEAQ (reference sequence). Losses at the gene ends were 1 base for V and 4 bases for J; bases not matched to a gene: 1. CDR3: CASSLVRGYNEQFF. DNA for the CDR3: TGTGCCAGCAGCTTAGTCAGGGGGTACAATGAGCAGTTCTTC.

The V and J genes are TRBV10-3 and TRBJ2-7; no definite D call. Germline CDR1 and CDR2: ENHRY and SYGVKD. The V and J ends lost 3 bases and 7 bases respectively, with 16 bases between them. CDR3 length: 14 residues. CDR3 amino acids: CAISDRLPLREQYF. CDR3 DNA sequence: TGTGCCATCAGTGATCGACTGCCTCTGAGGGAGCAGTACTTC.

This sequence joins TRBV20-1 and TRBJ2-7, with D perhaps matching TRBD2 (7 bases). Germline assignment: CDR1 DFQATT and CDR2 SNEGSKA (reference sequence). Trimming pared 8 bases from V and 5 bases from J, leaving 13 bases between. The CDR3 sequence is 11 residues long. CDR3 nucleotide sequence: TGCAGTCCGAAGGGGGGGAACGAGCAGTACTTC. Protein sequence: CSPKGGNEQYF.

The chain is built from TRBV11-2 and TRBJ2-7; D is possibly TRBD1 (6 bases). Germline V gene sequence: CDR1 SGHAT, CDR2 FQNNGV. The CDR3 loop spans 16 amino acids. Trimming stripped 6 bases from V and 2 bases from J, with 20 bases between. CDR3 DNA: TGTGCCAGCAGTCCTACAGGGAGAGTAGGAACCTACGAGCAGTACTTC. Its protein is CASSPTGRVGTYEQYF.

The chain links TRBV6-1 to TRBJ2-7; the D gene is possibly TRBD1 (5 bases). The CDR3 spans 15 residues. Trimming left V 8 bases short and J 0 bases short, with 17 bases between. Germline values: CDR1 MNHNS, CDR2 SASEGT. DNA for the CDR3: TGTGCCAGCGGCCACACAGGTATGAGCTCCTACGAGCAGTACTTC. Its translation is CASGHTGMSSYEQYF.

The chain employs TRBV30 and TRBJ2-7; 8 nucleotides line up with TRBD1. The CDR3 has 13 residues. V dropped 3 bases and J dropped 9; count of bases not matched to a gene: 10. The germline V gene encodes CDR1 GTSNPN and CDR2 SVGIG (reference sequence). The CDR3 DNA follows: TGTGCCTGGAGACCCGCAGGCAGGGGGCTGCAGTACTTC. This encodes CAWRPAGRGLQYF.

The chain recombines TRBV6-1 with TRBJ1-4; D gene ambiguous. The CDR3 spans 13 residues. Per germline, CDR1 MNHNS and CDR2 SASEGT. V was cut by 8 bases and J by 6 bases, with 13 bases left in between. CDR3 sequence reads: CASREAGDEKLFF. The CDR3 nucleotides are TGTGCCAGCCGGGAGGCTGGGGATGAAAAACTGTTTTTT.

The gene calls are TRBV6-1 and TRBJ1-1, with D perhaps TRBD1 (6 bases). There are 13 residues in the CDR3. Germline CDR1 is MNHNS and CDR2 is SASEGT. The V gene lost 8 bases and the J gene lost 1 base, with 11 bases spanning the gap. The CDR3 protein is CASPDSRNTEAFF. CDR3 DNA sequence: TGTGCCAGCCCGGACAGCAGGAACACTGAAGCTTTCTTT.

This sequence joins TRBV18 and TRBJ1-4; 7 nucleotides agree with TRBD1. The V gene's germline CDR1 is KGHSH and CDR2 LQKENI. The ends lost 4 bases at V and 6 bases at J; junction bases unmatched: 8. This CDR3 region has 15 residues. The CDR3 sequence: CASSLDRAADEKLFF. DNA for the CDR3: TGTGCCAGCTCACTTGACAGGGCGGCGGATGAAAAACTGTTTTTT.

In regard to this clone: Different DNA sequences within this sample yield the same CDR3. The chain recombines TRBV19 with TRBJ1-4; maybe TRBD1 (6 bases). Germline lookup yields CDR1 LNHDA and CDR2 SQIVND (reference sequence). The germline V and J ends were trimmed by 9 bases and 2 bases, with 10 bases remaining between them. The CDR3 consists of 13 residues. The CDR3 coding sequence is TGTGCCAGACAGGGCTCCACTAATGAAAAACTGTTTTTT. This sequence encodes CARQGSTNEKLFF.

The chain couples TRBV2 to TRBJ2-5; a possible D gene is TRBD2 (6 bases). Germline V gives CDR1 SNHLY, CDR2 FYNNEI. The CDR3 covers 15 residues. V lost 0 bases to trimming and J lost 5 bases, with 13 bases between them. CDR3 residues: CASSEAGGFRETQYF. As DNA, the CDR3 is TGTGCCAGCAGTGAAGCGGGAGGTTTTAGGGAGACCCAGTACTTC.

The chain is built from TRBV30 and TRBJ2-3; 7 bases map to TRBD2. The CDR3 is 15 residues long. Trimming removed 2 bases from V and 3 bases from J; junction bases left unmatched: 8. Germline lookup yields CDR1 GTSNPN and CDR2 SVGIG (reference sequence). CDR3 protein: CAWSPSLAETDTQYF. The DNA for the CDR3 is TGTGCCTGGAGTCCCTCCCTAGCGGAAACAGATACGCAGTATTTT. Based on the CDR3 plus reference TRBV30 and TRBJ2-3, the full variable domain is SQTIHQWPATLVQPVGSPLSLECTVEGTSNPNLYWYRQAAGRGLQLLFYSVGIGQISSEVPQNLSASRPQDRQFILSSKKLLLSDSGFYLCAWSPSLAETDTQYFGPGTRLTVL.

Points on this clone: The junction does not match germline at one end; this may be a read error. This chain links TRBV4-1 with TRBJ2-1; tentative D call: TRBD2 (6 bases). The CDR3 covers 17 residues. Germline CDR1 is MGHRA and CDR2 is YSYEKL. The chain's CDR3 is CASSQGHGGSSDNEQFF. The CDR3 region has the DNA TGCGCCAGCAGCCAAGGGCACGGGGGAAGCTCCGACAATGAGCAGTTCTTC.

The CDR3 DNA reads TGTGCCAGCAGCTTAGCGGACAGGGGAAAGCTTCAGCCCCAGCATTTT. Amino acid sequence: CASSLADRGKLQPQHF. This chain connects TRBV7-8 to TRBJ1-5, with 9 bases that match TRBD1. Germline CDR1 is SGHVS and CDR2 is FQNEAQ. The V gene end was trimmed by 0 bases and the J gene end by 6 bases; junction bases not matched to a gene: 6. This CDR3 comprises 16 residues.

The J gene is TRBJ1-6, the V gene TRBV2, with a weak D call TRBD1 (5 bases). The germline gives CDR1 SNHLY, CDR2 FYNNEI. The length of the CDR3 is 15 residues. V was pared by 4 bases and J by 7 bases, with 14 bases between. The CDR3 DNA is TGTGCCAGCAGTGGAGAAGGGCCAGGGAATTCACCCCTCCACTTT. Translation gives CASSGEGPGNSPLHF.

J is TRBJ2-7 and V is TRBV4-3; 8 bases match TRBD2. The germline V gene has CDR1 LGHNA and CDR2 YSLEER. Losses at the gene ends were 0 bases for V and 6 bases for J; bases not matched to a gene: 7. This CDR3 is built from 15 residues. In nucleotides, the CDR3 is TGCGCCAGCAGCCAAGATCATGGGCTAGCGGGCGAGCAGTACTTC. It yields the protein CASSQDHGLAGEQYF.